The 21 T cell receptor beta chains in this list originate from one sample, sequenced in a study of cytomegalovirus exposure and HLA in healthy donors. The primer mix had 60 Vbeta and 13 Jbeta primers. The table came from immunoSEQ multiplex PCR; TCRdb's copy has only in-frame clones and leaves some out. The data contain some 160,000 clones, 80% of them singletons. Sequenced input: PBMCs. These TCRs come from a man between 35 and 55 years old in good health and CMV-seronegative.

The chain employs TRBV6-5 and TRBJ2-7, with D possibly matching TRBD1 (6 bases). The CDR3 extends over 14 amino acids. The germline V and J ends were trimmed by 0 bases and 7 bases, with 13 bases remaining between them. CDR1 and CDR2 (germline): MNHEY, SVGAGI. The CDR3: CASSYSIQGSEQYF. The DNA of the CDR3 is TGTGCCAGCAGTTACTCGATTCAGGGGTCGGAGCAGTACTTC.

This chain uses TRBV18 with TRBJ1-3, with 7 bases aligning to TRBD1. The CDR3 contains 15 residues. CDR1 is KGHSH, CDR2 LQKENI, per germline. With 3 bases clipped from V and 1 base from J, the junction kept 3 bases outside the gene matches. As DNA, the CDR3 is TGTGCCAGCTCACCCAAGACAGGGTCTGGAAACACCATATATTTT. This translates into CASSPKTGSGNTIYF. The entire variable domain, with the rest obtained from reference TRBV18 and TRBJ1-3, is as follows: NAGVMQNPRHLVRRRGQEARLRCSPMKGHSHVYWYRQLPEEGLKFMVYLQKENIIDESGMPKERFSAEFPKEGPSILRIQQVVRGDSAAYFCASSPKTGSGNTIYFGEGSWLTVV.

The chain carries TRBV4-3 and TRBJ2-3; D ambiguous. Trimming removed 0 bases at V and 0 bases at J, with 7 bases between. The CDR3 sequence is 15 residues long. CDR1 is LGHNA, CDR2 YSLEER, per germline. Written as DNA, the CDR3 is TGCGCCAGCAGCCAAGATGGGCCTAGCACAGATACGCAGTATTTT. Residues: CASSQDGPSTDTQYF.

The chain has TRBV4-3 and TRBJ2-5, with 7 bases identical to TRBD1. Trimming at V came to 4 bases and at J to 5 bases, leaving 10 bases not matched to a gene. The CDR3 covers 15 residues. The germline gives CDR1 LGHNA, CDR2 YSLEER. For the CDR3, the DNA is TGCGCCAGCAGCCGAACACAGGGGCGAGGGGAGACCCAGTACTTC. This codes for CASSRTQGRGETQYF.

The chain is built from TRBV27 and TRBJ1-4, with 7 bases matching TRBD1. Germline values: CDR1 MNHEY, CDR2 SMNVEV (reference sequence). This CDR3 region has 15 residues. V dropped 5 bases and J dropped 5; count of bases not matched to a gene: 8. This chain's CDR3 is CASSRWTGQNEKLFF. Written as DNA, the CDR3 is TGTGCCAGCAGTCGATGGACAGGTCAGAATGAAAAACTGTTTTTT. Drawing the rest from reference TRBV27 and TRBJ1-4, the complete variable domain is EAQVTQNPRYLITVTGKKLTVTCSQNMNHEYMSWYRQDPGLGLRQIYYSMNVEVTDKGDVPEGYKVSRKEKRNFPLILESPSPNQTSLYFCASSRWTGQNEKLFFGSGTQLSVL.

J is TRBJ2-5 and V is TRBV6-5; no reliable D call. The germline gives CDR1 MNHEY, CDR2 SVGAGI. With 2 bases removed from V and 5 bases from J, the gap between germline ends came to 9 bases. This CDR3 spans 13 amino acids. The CDR3 reads CASSYVGDETQYF. CDR3 nucleotide sequence: TGTGCCAGCAGTTACGTCGGAGACGAGACCCAGTACTTC.

This clone was seen just once. The gene calls are TRBV19 and TRBJ2-1; TRBD1 matches 9 bases. CDR1 LNHDA and CDR2 SQIVND come from the germline V gene (reference sequence). The CDR3 is made up of 17 amino acids. J gave up 8 bases and V 3 bases, and 14 bases lay outside the gene matches. The CDR3 coding sequence is TGTGCCAGTAGTATGCGGGGCCGGGACAGGGTCGGCCATGAGCAGTTCTTC. As protein: CASSMRGRDRVGHEQFF.

The chain is built from TRBV10-3 and TRBJ2-2, with D tentatively TRBD1 (5 bases). There are 14 residues in the CDR3. Germline CDR1 ENHRY, CDR2 SYGVKD. Deletions cut 5 bases from V and 1 base from J, with 8 bases between. CDR3 sequence reads: CAISRDRNTGELFF. Here the CDR3 DNA reads TGTGCCATCAGTCGCGACAGGAACACCGGGGAGCTGTTTTTT.

The CDR3 here is CASSRQPGGDEQYF. In nucleotides, the CDR3 is TGTGCCAGCAGCCGACAGCCCGGGGGGGACGAGCAGTACTTC. V gene TRBV11-2 combines with J gene TRBJ2-7; 8 nucleotides agree with TRBD2. This CDR3 contains 14 residues. Germline V lookup: CDR1 SGHAT, CDR2 FQNNGV. V lost 5 bases and J lost 5; bases outside the gene matches: 8.

This clone was picked up a small number of times. The gene calls are TRBV9 and TRBJ1-2; D might be TRBD1 (5 bases). The ends were cut back, 0 bases at V and 8 bases at J, with 11 bases in the middle. Germline V gene sequence: CDR1 SGDLS, CDR2 YYNGEE. This CDR3 spans 13 amino acids. DNA of the CDR3: TGTGCCAGCAGCGTAGGGGTCGGGGGAGGCTACACCTTC. Protein product: CASSVGVGGGYTF.

In DNA form, the CDR3 reads TGCGCCAGCAGCGTGCCGGGACAGGGGGAAGGAGAGCAGTACTTC. It translates to CASSVPGQGEGEQYF. V usage is TRBV5-1 and J usage is TRBJ2-7, with TRBD1 matching over 11 bases. This CDR3 has 15 residues. Per germline, CDR1 SGHRS and CDR2 YFSETQ. The V gene end was trimmed by 4 bases and the J gene end by 7 bases; junction bases not matched to a gene: 10.

This clone was seen once. The chain employs TRBV6-5 and TRBJ1-1; maybe TRBD1 (6 bases). Germline V gene data show CDR1 as MNHEY and CDR2 as SVGAGI. The V end lost 2 bases, the J end lost 6 bases, and 16 bases lay between the germline ends. The CDR3 covers 15 residues. The CDR3 spells CASSYRAGVKAEAFF. DNA of the CDR3: TGTGCCAGCAGTTACCGGGCAGGGGTAAAGGCTGAAGCTTTCTTT.

Within the sample, this clone is medium-sized. This rearrangement joins TRBV6-1 to TRBJ1-2, with 7 bases aligning to TRBD1. Germline V CDR1 and CDR2: MNHNS, SASEGT. This CDR3 is 13 amino acids long. J lost 4 bases, V lost 4 bases, and 3 bases had no gene match. The DNA of the CDR3 is TGTGCCAGCAGTGCCGACAGGGCCTATGGCTACACCTTC. This sequence encodes CASSADRAYGYTF.

The rearrangement uses TRBV11-3 and TRBJ2-5, with 10 bases lining up with TRBD2. Germline trimming cut 3 bases from V and 3 bases from J; bases unmatched to any gene: 4. CDR1 is SGHNT and CDR2 is YENEEA in the germline V gene. The CDR3 is 15 amino acids. This chain's CDR3 is CASSFRLAGEETQYF. The CDR3 DNA reads as TGTGCCAGCAGCTTTCGCCTAGCGGGAGAAGAGACCCAGTACTTC.

The chain is built from TRBV5-1 and TRBJ1-2; TRBD1 agrees at 9 bases. Germline-derived CDR1 and CDR2 are SGHRS and YFSETQ. J lost 6 bases, V lost 4 bases, and 4 bases had no gene match. This CDR3 contains 13 residues. The CDR3 region has the DNA TGCGCCAGCAGCCCTACAGGGGGCGATGGCTACACCTTC. Its protein product is CASSPTGGDGYTF.

This chain links TRBV19 with TRBJ2-7, with D possibly matching TRBD1 (6 bases). The CDR3 is 16 residues long. The germline gives CDR1 LNHDA, CDR2 SQIVND (reference sequence). Trimming took off 1 base at V and 0 bases at J, with 13 bases between the two ends. The CDR3 DNA sequence: TGTGCCAGTAGTATAGGGGAGAGGGGGAGCTCCTACGAGCAGTACTTC. Translated, it gives CASSIGERGSSYEQYF.

CDR3 loop: CASSNGLAGGFGSYNEQFF. The CDR3 region has the DNA TGTGCCAGTAGCAACGGACTAGCGGGGGGGTTCGGGTCCTACAATGAGCAGTTCTTC. The gene calls are TRBV19 and TRBJ2-1; TRBD2 aligns across 15 bases. CDR3 length: 19 amino acids. The V gene end was trimmed by 6 bases and the J gene end by 1 base; junction bases not matched to a gene: 10. The germline gives CDR1 LNHDA, CDR2 SQIVND (reference sequence). The whole variable domain, filled in from reference TRBV19 and TRBJ2-1, reads DGGITQSPKYLFRKEGQNVTLSCEQNLNHDAMYWYRQDPGQGLRLIYYSQIVNDFQKGDIAEGYSVSREKKESFPLTVTSAQKNPTAFYLCASSNGLAGGFGSYNEQFFGPGTRLTVL.

This clone was detected a few times. This chain links TRBV25-1 with TRBJ1-5; D perhaps matches TRBD1 (5 bases). This CDR3 contains 15 residues. V lost 4 bases and J 0 bases, leaving 10 bases between the germline ends. The germline V gene has CDR1 MGHDK and CDR2 SYGVNS. CDR3 amino acids: CASSVRTSSNQPQHF. CDR3 nucleotide sequence: TGTGCCAGCAGTGTCAGGACATCTAGCAATCAGCCCCAGCATTTT.

V usage is TRBV2 and J usage is TRBJ2-7, with TRBD1 matching 7 bases. The length of the CDR3 is 14 residues. The V segment lost 6 bases and the J segment 1 base; nucleotides outside the gene matches: 6. Germline V gives CDR1 SNHLY, CDR2 FYNNEI. CDR3 residues: CASRGDSRSYEQYF. The CDR3 DNA reads as TGTGCCAGCAGAGGGGACAGCAGGTCCTACGAGCAGTACTTC.

V gene TRBV10-3 combines with J gene TRBJ2-7, with 9 positions matching TRBD1. CDR3 length equals 14 residues. The germline CDR1 and CDR2 sequences are ENHRY and SYGVKD. Trimming at V came to 3 bases and at J to 4 bases, leaving 4 bases not matched to a gene. The CDR3 nucleotides read TGTGCCATCAGTGAACAGGGGGCGTCTTACGAGCAGTACTTC. Amino acid sequence: CAISEQGASYEQYF.

The chain uses TRBV7-2 and TRBJ2-1; 7 nucleotides align to TRBD2. From germline, CDR1 is SGHTA and CDR2 FQGNSA. With V trimmed by 2 bases and J by 5 bases, 6 bases remained unmatched. The CDR3 has 15 amino acids. The CDR3 nucleotides are TGTGCCAGCAGCTTAAGTGCTAGCGGAAACAATGAGCAGTTCTTC. Translated: CASSLSASGNNEQFF.